A selection of T cell receptor beta chains follows, all from one sample in a study of blood T cells in healthy people across ages. TCRdb processed the 5' RACE reads anew with MiXCR; each CDR3 protein has one entry. This table has 1.5 million to 1.8 million distinct CDR3 sequences, approximately 39% appearing once. The sequencing sample was made of blood. These receptors came from a woman between 18 and 29 years old in good health. CDR3s include the opening cysteine and the closing phenylalanine or tryptophan. A D gene is named only where the DNA matches it firmly. Clone size is not always given. Where it is, it says once, few, many or a class for expanded clones.

NA TRBJ1-2 NA TRBV4-1 CASSQGPPRGGYTF TGCGCCAGCAGCCAAGGGCCTCCTAGGGGTGGCTACACCTTC
NA TRBJ1-1 NA TRBV6-5 CASSYRAGTEAFF TGTGCCAGCAGTTACAGGGCAGGCACTGAAGCTTTCTTT
few TRBJ2-1 TRBD2 TRBV28 CASTTSGAYNEQFF TGTGCCAGCACCACTAGCGGTGCCTACAATGAGCAGTTCTTC
few TRBJ2-1 NA TRBV2 CASGGLTYNEQFF TGTGCCAGCGGTGGTTTAACCTACAATGAGCAGTTCTTC
few TRBJ2-6 NA TRBV4-3 CASSQDIVGANVLTF TGCGCCAGCAGCCAAGATATAGTGGGGGCCAACGTCCTGACTTTC
NA TRBJ2-7 NA TRBV29-1 CSVEDAASSYEQYF TGCAGCGTTGAAGATGCAGCGAGCTCCTACGAGCAGTACTTC
NA TRBJ1-1 NA TRBV2 CASSVGGPDTEAFF TGTGCCAGCAGTGTCGGGGGGCCGGACACTGAAGCTTTCTTT
NA TRBJ2-5 TRBD2 TRBV20-1 CSASSLRTSGEVKQYF TGCAGTGCTAGCTCATTACGGACTAGCGGGGAGGTAAAGCAGTACTTC
NA TRBJ2-3 TRBD2 TRBV4-1 CASSQGLSGVRVPYF TGCGCCAGCAGCCAAGGGCTCAGCGGGGTTAGAGTGCCGTATTTT
many TRBJ2-1 NA TRBV6-5 CASSYSKYNEQFF TGTGCCAGCAGTTACTCGAAGTACAATGAGCAGTTCTTC
few TRBJ2-3 TRBD2 TRBV5-1 CASSPRRAGEFYHTDTQYF TGCGCCAGCAGCCCGCGGCGGGCGGGAGAATTTTACCACACAGATACGCAGTATTTT
NA TRBJ1-6 NA TRBV6-1 CASSDATGGRDGLHF TGTGCCAGCAGTGACGCGACAGGTGGAAGGGATGGCCTCCACTTT
few TRBJ2-7 TRBD2 TRBV10-3 CAVGLAGVLGSYEQYF TGTGCCGTCGGACTAGCGGGAGTCTTAGGGTCCTACGAGCAGTACTTC
NA TRBJ2-3 TRBD1 TRBV5-1 CASSYGQGTPSSTDTQYF TGCGCCAGCAGCTACGGACAGGGGACGCCCTCTTCCACAGATACGCAGTATTTT
NA TRBJ2-3 NA TRBV29-1 CSVVAGAATSTDTQYF TGCAGCGTAGTTGCGGGGGCCGCAACCAGCACAGATACGCAGTATTTT
NA TRBJ2-5 NA TRBV4-1 CASSQEHLTTNEQYF TGCGCCAGCAGCCAAGAGCACCTGACTACCAATGAGCAGTACTTC
few TRBJ1-5 TRBD1 TRBV20-1 CSAGTADSNQPQHF TGCAGTGCTGGGACAGCAGATAGCAATCAGCCCCAGCATTTT
NA TRBJ2-7 NA TRBV11-2 CASRGVMGALLTGSSYEQYF TGTGCCAGCAGAGGCGTTATGGGGGCGCTTCTTACGGGGAGCTCCTACGAGCAGTACTTC
NA TRBJ2-7 TRBD2 TRBV5-1 CASSFGGGNHEQYF TGCGCCAGCAGCTTCGGGGGAGGGAACCACGAGCAGTACTTC
few TRBJ2-3 TRBD1 TRBV6-2/TRBV6-3 CASGGGQVLRLADTQYF TGTGCCAGCGGTGGCGGACAGGTCTTAAGATTGGCAGATACGCAGTATTTT
NA TRBJ2-2 TRBD1 TRBV4-1 CASSLGDRGRTGELFF TGCGCCAGCAGCCTAGGGGACAGGGGGCGCACCGGGGAGCTGTTTTTT
NA TRBJ1-2 NA TRBV29-1 CSVCGASVYGYTF TGCAGCGTTTGCGGGGCCTCGGTCTATGGCTACACCTTC
NA TRBJ2-1 NA TRBV29-1 CSTSTNGGEQFF TGCAGCACCAGTACCAACGGAGGAGAGCAGTTCTTC
NA TRBJ2-1 TRBD1 TRBV20-1 CSARRPGQGANEQFF TGCAGTGCTAGGAGACCGGGACAGGGGGCAAATGAGCAGTTCTTC
NA TRBJ1-1 NA TRBV6-5 CASSYGWGMNTEAFF TGTGCCAGCAGTTACGGATGGGGCATGAACACTGAAGCTTTCTTT
NA TRBJ1-1 NA TRBV6-6 CASSYSGRRMNTEAFF TGTGCCAGCAGTTACAGCGGACGACGGATGAACACTGAAGCTTTCTTT
once TRBJ1-2 TRBD1 TRBV7-8 CASSQGQVTYGYTF TGTGCCAGCAGCCAGGGACAGGTTACCTATGGCTACACCTTC
few TRBJ1-5 TRBD1 TRBV7-2 CASSLGTGIINQPQHF TGTGCCAGCAGCTTAGGGACAGGGATAATCAATCAGCCCCAGCATTTT
many TRBJ2-5 NA TRBV7-9 CASSLAAEQEAQYF TGTGCCAGCAGCTTAGCGGCAGAGCAAGAGGCCCAGTACTTC
NA TRBJ1-2 NA TRBV25-1 CASSEGRGTLNYGYTF TGTGCCAGCAGTGAGGGGAGGGGTACCCTTAACTATGGCTACACCTTC
few TRBJ1-5 NA TRBV4-1 CASSQDLRRPRWNQPQHF TGCGCCAGCAGCCAAGATCTAAGACGACCCAGATGGAATCAGCCCCAGCATTTT
few TRBJ2-1 TRBD2 TRBV13 CASSLLTSGANEQFF TGTGCCAGCAGCTTATTGACTAGCGGAGCCAATGAGCAGTTCTTC
few TRBJ2-1 TRBD2 TRBV7-9 CASSSGLELYNEQFF TGTGCCAGCAGCTCCGGACTAGAACTGTACAATGAGCAGTTCTTC
few TRBJ1-2 NA TRBV12-3/TRBV12-4 CASSFFLLYGYTF TGTGCCAGCAGTTTTTTCCTACTCTATGGCTACACCTTC
NA TRBJ1-2 NA TRBV6-6 CASNPAANYGYTF TGTGCCAGCAACCCCGCAGCTAACTATGGCTACACCTTC
NA TRBJ1-2 TRBD1 TRBV3-1 CASSQVQGASGYTF TGTGCCAGCAGCCAGGTTCAGGGGGCAAGTGGCTACACCTTC
NA TRBJ2-7 NA TRBV20-1 CSARRGTPYEQYF TGCAGTGCTAGACGGGGTACCCCCTACGAGCAGTACTTC
few TRBJ2-7 NA TRBV9 CASSVGGRNEQYF TGTGCCAGCAGCGTAGGGGGACGCAATGAGCAGTACTTC
NA TRBJ2-7 NA TRBV6-2/TRBV6-3 CASCRGLDSYEQYF TGTGCCAGCTGCCGAGGACTTGACTCCTACGAGCAGTACTTC
NA TRBJ1-2 NA TRBV29-1 CSVLGFSYTF TGCAGCGTTCTGGGATTCAGCTACACCTTC
NA TRBJ1-2 NA TRBV28 CASSYVQGTVYGYTF TGTGCCAGCAGTTACGTCCAGGGGACGGTCTATGGCTACACCTTC
many TRBJ2-3 NA TRBV6-5 CASSPTPGPTDTQYF TGTGCCAGCAGTCCCACGCCAGGACCCACAGATACGCAGTATTTT
NA TRBJ1-5 NA TRBV30 CAWNMGGNQPQHF TGTGCCTGGAATATGGGAGGCAATCAGCCCCAGCATTTT
NA TRBJ1-2 NA TRBV30 CAWSVQAGYGYTF TGTGCCTGGAGTGTACAGGCAGGCTATGGCTACACCTTC
few TRBJ1-6 NA TRBV4-3 CASSHAGTPYNSPLHF TGCGCCAGCAGCCATGCCGGGACACCTTATAATTCACCCCTCCACTTT
NA TRBJ2-1 NA TRBV7-2 CASSPGLSYSEQFF TGTGCCAGCTCGCCGGGATTGTCCTACAGTGAGCAGTTCTTC
NA TRBJ2-3 NA TRBV12-3/TRBV12-4 CTSSSPERGAQYF TGTACCAGCAGCAGCCCCGAGAGGGGGGCGCAGTATTTT
NA TRBJ1-3 NA TRBV2 CASRLPGVSGNTIYF TGTGCCAGCAGGCTACCCGGGGTCTCTGGAAACACCATATATTTT
NA TRBJ2-5 NA TRBV7-9 CASLGSGSFQETQYF TGTGCCAGCCTAGGTTCGGGGAGCTTCCAAGAGACCCAGTACTTC
NA TRBJ2-7 TRBD2 TRBV29-1 CSVGGAGVYEQYF TGCAGCGTCGGGGGGGCAGGGGTGTACGAGCAGTACTTC
NA TRBJ2-1 TRBD2 TRBV20-1 CSARDVGEREHYNEQFF TGCAGTGCTAGAGATGTAGGCGAGCGGGAACACTACAATGAGCAGTTCTTC
few TRBJ2-1 NA TRBV20-1 CSARSLYNEQFF TGCAGTGCAAGGAGTTTATACAATGAGCAGTTCTTC
NA TRBJ1-5 NA TRBV3-1 CASSQQGQQPQHF TGTGCCAGCAGCCAACAGGGCCAGCAGCCCCAGCATTTT
NA TRBJ2-1 NA TRBV7-2 CASSYGTNENEQFF TGTGCCAGCAGCTACGGGACAAACGAAAATGAGCAGTTCTTC
NA TRBJ2-2 NA TRBV4-3 CASSQGQGYIGELFF TGCGCCAGCAGCCAAGGTCAGGGGTACATCGGGGAGCTGTTTTTT
NA TRBJ2-7 TRBD2 TRBV12-3/TRBV12-4 CASSGSRLGEQYF TGTGCCAGTAGCGGGAGCAGGTTAGGTGAGCAGTACTTC
NA TRBJ2-1 TRBD2 TRBV6-2/TRBV6-3 CAPWGLAGEDEQFF TGTGCCCCCTGGGGACTAGCGGGAGAAGATGAGCAGTTCTTC
NA TRBJ1-1 NA TRBV6-5 CASMLTVDTEAFF TGTGCCAGCATGTTGACAGTCGACACTGAAGCTTTCTTT
NA TRBJ2-7 NA TRBV7-6 CASSPFWTAFHEQYF TGTGCCAGCAGCCCTTTTTGGACAGCGTTCCACGAGCAGTACTTC